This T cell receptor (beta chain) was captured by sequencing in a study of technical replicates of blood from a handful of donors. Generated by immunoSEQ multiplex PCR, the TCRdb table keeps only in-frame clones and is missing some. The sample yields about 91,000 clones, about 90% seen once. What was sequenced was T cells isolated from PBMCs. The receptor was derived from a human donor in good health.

The chain's CDR3 is CASSQVQGHYGYTF. The CDR3 bases are TGTGCCAGCAGCCAAGTTCAGGGGCACTATGGCTACACCTTC. The chain combines TRBV14 with TRBJ1-2, with a possible D match to TRBD1 (6 bases). Germline V CDR1 and CDR2: SGHDN, FVKESK. The V and J ends lost 1 base and 3 bases respectively, with 9 bases between them. The CDR3 extends over 14 amino acids.